These 20 T cell receptor beta chains were all obtained from the same sample, sequenced in a study of response to subunit inactivated influenza vaccine. TCRdb re-analysed the RT-PCR reads in MiXCR, keeping a single row per CDR3 protein. The table lists about 780,000 distinct CDR3 sequences, approximately 17% of them singletons. Material: PBMCs from blood, obtained roughly 5 days after vaccination. These receptors all stem from a man aged 45-60 years who received an inactivated influenza vaccine.

The chain combines TRBV3-1 with TRBJ1-1, with D perhaps TRBD1 (6 bases). The CDR3 totals 14 residues. The ends were cut back, 3 bases at V and 1 base at J, with 9 bases in the middle. CDR1 is LGHDT and CDR2 is YNNKEL in the germline V gene (reference sequence). The DNA of the CDR3 is TGTGCCAGCAGCCACCAGGACAGGAACACTGAAGCTTTCTTT. Translation: CASSHQDRNTEAFF.

The V and J genes are TRBV4-3 and TRBJ2-1; no definite D call. The V and J ends lost 3 bases and 8 bases respectively, with 17 bases between them. The CDR3 has 15 residues. In germline, CDR1 is LGHNA, CDR2 YSLEER. The CDR3 DNA sequence: TGCGCCAGCAGCCATGTGGACCGAAGGAGCGATGAGCAGTTCTTC. This translates into CASSHVDRRSDEQFF.

This clonotype was recorded only once. This chain links TRBV7-3 with TRBJ2-1; D not resolved. V was clipped by 1 base and J by 2 bases, with 12 bases between them. Germline CDR1 is SGHTA and CDR2 is FQGTGA. The CDR3 is 16 amino acids. CDR3: CASSLMAAATYNEQFF. As DNA, the CDR3 is TGTGCCAGCAGCTTAATGGCGGCGGCGACCTACAATGAGCAGTTCTTC.

The chain carries TRBV6-2 or TRBV6-3 and TRBJ2-1; 15 bases match TRBD2. Germline-derived CDR1 and CDR2 are MNHEY and SVGEGT. V gave up 2 bases and J gave up 9 bases; unmatched junction bases: 14. The CDR3 loop spans 19 amino acids. The CDR3 DNA follows: TGTGCCAGCAGTTACGGACTAGCGGGAGGGGGTCTTCTAATAGCTGAGCAGTTCTTC. This encodes CASSYGLAGGGLLIAEQFF.

The CDR3 region has the DNA TGCAGTGCCCTTTCGGACCGTACCGAGACCCAGTACTTC. This encodes CSALSDRTETQYF. The rearrangement joins TRBV20-1 to TRBJ2-5, with D hard to call. V was shortened by 6 bases and J by 5 bases, with 16 bases between the two germline ends. Germline values: CDR1 DFQATT, CDR2 SNEGSKA (reference sequence). This CDR3 is built from 13 residues.

The chain has TRBV6-5 and TRBJ2-7; no clear D gene. The CDR3 contains 14 residues. Trimming stripped 2 bases from V and 4 bases from J, with 12 bases between. The germline V gene has CDR1 MNHEY and CDR2 SVGAGI. Here the CDR3 reads CASSYKQDGYEQYF. In DNA form, the CDR3 reads TGTGCCAGCAGTTACAAGCAGGACGGATACGAGCAGTACTTC.

This clonotype was observed a few times. The chain links TRBV20-1 to TRBJ1-4; D is possibly TRBD1 (5 bases). Germline CDR1 reads DFQATT; CDR2 reads SNEGSKA (reference sequence). The CDR3 totals 14 residues. Trimming cost V 3 bases and J 7 bases, with 15 bases left between them. CDR3: CSASLREVGEKLFF. DNA for the CDR3: TGCAGTGCTAGTCTCAGGGAAGTTGGTGAAAAACTGTTTTTT.

The chain carries TRBV20-1 and TRBJ2-1; 12 bases agree with TRBD2. Per germline, CDR1 DFQATT and CDR2 SNEGSKA (reference sequence). V gave up 0 bases and J gave up 0 bases; unmatched junction bases: 9. This CDR3 has 19 amino acids. This CDR3 reads CSARDTGGTSGHSYNEQFF. For the CDR3, the DNA is TGCAGTGCTAGAGATACCGGTGGGACTAGCGGGCACTCCTACAATGAGCAGTTCTTC.

This clonotype was detected once. The V call is TRBV9, the J call TRBJ2-3; maybe TRBD1 (6 bases). This CDR3 has 16 amino acids. CDR1 is SGDLS, CDR2 YYNGEE, per germline. The ends were cut back, 4 bases at V and 3 bases at J, with 18 bases in the middle. CDR3 nucleotide sequence: TGTGCCAGCAGCCAGATTGGGGGCGGTACTACAGATACGCAGTATTTT. This encodes CASSQIGGGTTDTQYF.

This clonotype was recorded a few times. V usage is TRBV7-9 and J usage is TRBJ2-4; D possibly corresponds to TRBD1 (5 bases). CDR1 and CDR2 (germline): SEHNR, FQNEAQ (reference sequence). The CDR3 has 17 amino acids. V was cut by 5 bases and J by 6 bases, with 23 bases left in between. The CDR3 coding sequence is TGTGCCAGCAGCCGCAAAGACCAGGGTGGGTGGGGAAACATTCAGTACTTC. Translated: CASSRKDQGGWGNIQYF.

This clonotype was counted ten times or more. The gene calls are TRBV15 and TRBJ2-5, with D tentatively TRBD1 or TRBD2 (5 bases each). The germline V gene encodes CDR1 LNHNV and CDR2 YYDKDF (reference sequence). CDR3 length: 16 amino acids. Trimming shortened V by 0 bases and J by 4 bases, and 15 bases separated the two germline ends. The CDR3 nucleotides read TGTGCCACCAGCAGAGATCGCGGGCAGGGTCGAGAGACCCAGTACTTC. Its protein product is CATSRDRGQGRETQYF.

In its sample, this clonotype was seen a few times. V and J are TRBV19 and TRBJ2-1; D call uncertain. CDR1 and CDR2 (germline): LNHDA, SQIVND (reference sequence). There are 8 residues in the CDR3. V gave up 9 bases and J gave up 7 bases, with 1 base separating them. The CDR3 nucleotides read TGTGCCAGGAATGAGCAGTTCTTC. Translation: CARNEQFF. The full variable domain, its missing parts supplied by reference TRBV19 and TRBJ2-1, is DGGITQSPKYLFRKEGQNVTLSCEQNLNHDAMYWYRQDPGQGLRLIYYSQIVNDFQKGDIAEGYSVSREKKESFPLTVTSAQKNPTAFYLCARNEQFFGPGTRLTVL.

This clonotype appeared many times. CDR3: CASTSGEGNSNQPQHF. DNA for the CDR3: TGTGCCAGTACCTCTGGTGAGGGGAATAGCAATCAGCCCCAGCATTTT. The chain joins TRBV19 to TRBJ1-5, with D maybe TRBD1 (5 bases). The germline gives CDR1 LNHDA, CDR2 SQIVND (reference sequence). The CDR3 runs 16 residues. V shed 7 bases and J shed 0 bases, with 16 bases lying between them.

V is TRBV20-1 and J is TRBJ1-2; no clear D. The germline V gene encodes CDR1 DFQATT and CDR2 SNEGSKA (reference sequence). This CDR3 is 15 amino acids long. V gave up 6 bases and J gave up 7 bases, with 24 bases separating them. CDR3 DNA: TGCAGTGCAACCTCCCTTTTGAGCAGGTTAGGTGGCTACACCTTC. Translating gives CSATSLLSRLGGYTF.

The chain carries TRBV24-1 and TRBJ2-1; D perhaps matches TRBD2 (5 bases). The CDR3 runs 16 residues. Trimming left V 1 base short and J 6 bases short, with 15 bases between. The germline gives CDR1 KGHDR, CDR2 SFDVKD. The CDR3 DNA follows: TGTGCCACCAGTGATTTTGAAGCTAGCAAGATCAATGAGCAGTTCTTC. Residues: CATSDFEASKINEQFF.

This chain connects TRBV4-2 to TRBJ1-1, with unresolved D. With 0 bases removed from V and 5 bases from J, the gap between germline ends came to 13 bases. Germline loops: CDR1 LGHNA, CDR2 YNFKEQ. This CDR3 is built from 15 residues. The DNA of the CDR3 is TGTGCCAGCAGCCAAGATATAGGGTTTGGGACTGAAGCTTTCTTT. This encodes CASSQDIGFGTEAFF.

This clonotype was found a few times. The rearrangement joins TRBV5-4 to TRBJ2-2; possible D gene TRBD1, 5 bases. CDR3 size: 15 residues. V was cut by 1 base and J by 3 bases, with 10 bases left in between. Germline CDR1 is SGHNT and CDR2 is YYREEE (reference sequence). The CDR3 DNA sequence: TGTGCCAGCAGCTTGAGGGGATTGGACACCGGGGAGCTGTTTTTT. Translated: CASSLRGLDTGELFF.

This clonotype showed up just a few times. The chain is built from TRBV7-9 and TRBJ2-7, with D perhaps matching TRBD1 (6 bases). The CDR3 sequence is 15 residues long. The V end lost 3 bases, the J end lost 4 bases, and 16 bases lay between the germline ends. Germline CDR1 SEHNR, CDR2 FQNEAQ (reference sequence). The CDR3 coding sequence is TGTGCCAGCAGCTTTACGACAGGCGGCGGGTACGAGCAGTACTTC. Translated, it gives CASSFTTGGGYEQYF. The whole variable domain, remainder taken from reference TRBV7-9 and TRBJ2-7, is DTGVSQNPRHKITKRGQNVTFRCDPISEHNRLYWYRQTLGQGPEFLTYFQNEAQLEKSRLLSDRFSAERPKGSFSTLEIQRTEQGDSAMYLCASSFTTGGGYEQYFGPGTRLTVT.

The CDR3 sequence: CSARRKAAEAFF. As DNA, the CDR3 is TGCAGTGCTAGAAGGAAAGCAGCTGAAGCTTTCTTT. The chain combines TRBV20-1 with TRBJ1-1, with D unresolved. CDR3 length: 12 amino acids. V was clipped by 2 bases and J by 6 bases, with 10 bases between them. Germline CDR1 is DFQATT and CDR2 is SNEGSKA (reference sequence).

This clonotype has just a few counts. The V call is TRBV11-2, the J call TRBJ1-4, with TRBD1 identical over 7 bases. CDR1 SGHAT and CDR2 FQNNGV come from the germline V gene. V shed 4 bases, J shed 6 bases, and the junction held 8 bases outside the gene matches. This CDR3 has 15 amino acids. This CDR3 reads CASSSRGQFYEKLFF. The CDR3 region has the DNA TGTGCCAGCAGCTCCAGGGGACAGTTCTATGAAAAACTGTTTTTT.